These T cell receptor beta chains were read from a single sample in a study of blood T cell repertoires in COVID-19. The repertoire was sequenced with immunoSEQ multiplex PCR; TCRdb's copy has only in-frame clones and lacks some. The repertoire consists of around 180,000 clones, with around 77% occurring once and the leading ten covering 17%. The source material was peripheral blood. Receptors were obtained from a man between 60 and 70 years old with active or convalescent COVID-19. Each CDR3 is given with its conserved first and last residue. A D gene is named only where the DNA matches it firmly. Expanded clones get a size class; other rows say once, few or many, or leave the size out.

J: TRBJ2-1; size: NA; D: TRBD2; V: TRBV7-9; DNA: TGTGCCAGCAGCTTAGCCGCGGGAGGGCCGTCCTACAATGAGCAGTTCTTC; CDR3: CASSLAAGGPSYNEQFF
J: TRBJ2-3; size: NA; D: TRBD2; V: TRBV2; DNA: TGTGCCACTGGGACTAGCGGGAGAACAGATACGCAGTATTTT; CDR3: CATGTSGRTDTQYF
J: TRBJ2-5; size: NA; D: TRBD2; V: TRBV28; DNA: TGTGCCAGCCGGTCACTAGCGATTAAGATTGAGACCCAGTACTTC; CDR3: CASRSLAIKIETQYF
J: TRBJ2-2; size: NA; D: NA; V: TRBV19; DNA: TGTGCCAGTATGGTCGGGGGTCGGCAGGCCGGGGAGCTGTTTTTT; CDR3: CASMVGGRQAGELFF
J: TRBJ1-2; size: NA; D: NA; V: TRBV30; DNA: TGTGCCTGGAGTGACCCCCATCTAGGCTATGGCTACACCTTC; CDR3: CAWSDPHLGYGYTF
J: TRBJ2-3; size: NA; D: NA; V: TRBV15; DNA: TGTGCCACCTCAAAACGTAGCGAGAGGGTGGCGAATACGCAGTATTTT; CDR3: CATSKRSERVANTQYF
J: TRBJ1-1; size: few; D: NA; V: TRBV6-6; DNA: TGTGCCAGCCGGGAAGGGCTGAACACTGAAGCTTTCTTT; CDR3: CASREGLNTEAFF
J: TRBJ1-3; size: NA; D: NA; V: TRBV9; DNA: TGTGCCAGCAGCGTTGGAGGCGCGGCTCCCTCTGGAAACACCATATATTTT; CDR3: CASSVGGAAPSGNTIYF
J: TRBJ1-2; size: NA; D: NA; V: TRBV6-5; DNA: TGTGCCAGCAGTTACGGGGCAGGGTATGGCTACACCTTC; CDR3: CASSYGAGYGYTF
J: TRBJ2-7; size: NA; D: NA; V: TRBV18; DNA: TGTGCCAGCTCACCATACACAACCTACGAGCAGTACTTC; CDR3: CASSPYTTYEQYF
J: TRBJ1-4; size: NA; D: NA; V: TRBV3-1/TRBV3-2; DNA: TGTGCCAGCAGCCACCAGACAGACCTTAATGAAAAACTGTTTTTT; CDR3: CASSHQTDLNEKLFF
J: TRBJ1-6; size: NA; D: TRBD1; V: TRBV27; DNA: TGTGCCAGCAGTCCCCGGGACAGGACAGGGTCACCCCTCCACTTT; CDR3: CASSPRDRTGSPLHF
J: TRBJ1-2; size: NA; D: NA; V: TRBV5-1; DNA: TGCGCCAGCAGCCTCCTGCAGGACTATGGCTACACCTTC; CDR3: CASSLLQDYGYTF
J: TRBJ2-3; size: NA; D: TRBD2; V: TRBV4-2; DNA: TGTGCCAGCAGCCCAGCGGGGGGCAGAAGCACAGATACGCAGTATTTT; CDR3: CASSPAGGRSTDTQYF
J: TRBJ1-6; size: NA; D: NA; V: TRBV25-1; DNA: TGTGCCAGCAGTGAATATACCGGGGGGGGATCACCCCTCCACTTT; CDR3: CASSEYTGGGSPLHF
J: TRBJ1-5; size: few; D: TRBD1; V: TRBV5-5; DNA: TGTGCCAGCAGCTTGCGAGGGACAGGGGGCGTGGATAGCAATCAGCCCCAGCATTTT; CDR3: CASSLRGTGGVDSNQPQHF
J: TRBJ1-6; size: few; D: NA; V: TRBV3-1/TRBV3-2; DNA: TGTGCCAGCAGCCAAGGGGACTCAAGGAGCTCCTATAATTCACCCCTCCACTTT; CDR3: CASSQGDSRSSYNSPLHF
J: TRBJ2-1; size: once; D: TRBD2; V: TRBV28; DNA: TGTGCCAGCAGTTTACTAGCGGTCTCCTACAATGAGCAGTTCTTC; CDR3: CASSLLAVSYNEQFF
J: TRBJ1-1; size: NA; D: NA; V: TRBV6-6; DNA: TGTGCCAGCAGTTACCCGTCGGACAGCAACACTCGTGCTTTCTTT; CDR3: CASSYPSDSNTRAFF
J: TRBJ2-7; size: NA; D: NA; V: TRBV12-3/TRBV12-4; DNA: TGTGCCAGCACGTGGCAGCAGTACTTC; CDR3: CASTWQQYF
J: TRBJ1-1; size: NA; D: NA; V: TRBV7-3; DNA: TGTGCCAGCACGGAAGGAGGTGAAGCTTTCTTT; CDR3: CASTEGGEAFF
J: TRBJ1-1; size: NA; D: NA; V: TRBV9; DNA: TGTGCCAGCAGCGCAGATCACAACACTGAAGCTTTCTTT; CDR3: CASSADHNTEAFF